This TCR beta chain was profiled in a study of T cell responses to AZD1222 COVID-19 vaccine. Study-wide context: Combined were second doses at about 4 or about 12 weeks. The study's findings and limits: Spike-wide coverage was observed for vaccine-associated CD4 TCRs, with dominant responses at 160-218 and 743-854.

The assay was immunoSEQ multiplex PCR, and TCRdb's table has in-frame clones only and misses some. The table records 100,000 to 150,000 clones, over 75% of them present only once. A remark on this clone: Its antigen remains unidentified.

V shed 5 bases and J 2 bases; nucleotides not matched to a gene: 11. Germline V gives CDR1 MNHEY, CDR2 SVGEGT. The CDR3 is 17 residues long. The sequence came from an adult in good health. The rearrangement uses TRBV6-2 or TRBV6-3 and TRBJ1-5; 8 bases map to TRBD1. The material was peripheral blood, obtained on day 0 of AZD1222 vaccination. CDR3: CASSPRGQGRGNQPQHF. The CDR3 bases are TGTGCCAGCAGTCCCCGCGGACAGGGCAGGGGCAATCAGCCCCAGCATTTT.